The 32 T cell receptor beta chains in this list originate from one sample, sequenced in a study of graft-versus-host responses after intestinal transplantation. This table comes from immunoSEQ multiplex PCR, and its TCRdb copy is limited to in-frame clones, with some not included. The sample shows about 23,000 clones, 90% of them seen only once. The source was PBMCs, collected 38 to 40 days after intestinal transplant. The receptor source for this set is a human patient who received an intestinal transplant, so some T cells may come from the graft donor.

The chain joins TRBV11-2 to TRBJ1-2; D call uncertain. This CDR3 is built from 15 residues. Trimming stripped 5 bases from V and 5 bases from J, with 18 bases between. The germline gives CDR1 SGHAT, CDR2 FQNNGV. In DNA form, the CDR3 reads TGTGCCAGCAGCCGCTTGGGGATTGTTGAATATGGCTACACCTTC. Its translation is CASSRLGIVEYGYTF.

The chain has TRBV7-9 and TRBJ2-2, with D perhaps assigned TRBD1 or TRBD2 (5 bases each). The CDR3 has 17 residues. Germline V gives CDR1 SEHNR, CDR2 FQNEAQ (reference sequence). The V end lost 7 bases, the J end lost 3 bases, and 21 bases lay between the germline ends. The CDR3 DNA is TGTGCCAGCATCCACCCGGGGCCTGCGACATACACCGGGGAGCTGTTTTTT. Protein sequence: CASIHPGPATYTGELFF.

V usage is TRBV19 and J usage is TRBJ2-1; D gene unclear. The CDR3 is made up of 16 amino acids. V lost 8 bases and J lost 5, with 22 bases in between. Per the germline V gene, CDR1 is LNHDA and CDR2 is SQIVND (reference sequence). The CDR3 region has the DNA TGTGCCAGTCTCCTGCCTACAGACTCCCCTGACAATGAGCAGTTCTTC. As protein: CASLLPTDSPDNEQFF.

This sequence joins TRBV5-4 and TRBJ2-7, with 9 positions matching TRBD1. Trimming cost V 3 bases and J 4 bases; bases outside gene matches: 5. The CDR3 consists of 14 residues. Germline CDR1 reads SGHNT; CDR2 reads YYREEE (reference sequence). CDR3 residues: CASSSSGQGYEQYF. CDR3 DNA: TGTGCCAGCAGCTCCTCCGGACAGGGGTACGAGCAGTACTTC.

The chain uses TRBV28 and TRBJ2-1, with 12 bases identical to TRBD2. This CDR3 is built from 16 residues. The V and J ends lost 5 bases and 7 bases, in that order; junction bases with no gene match: 9. Germline CDR1 is MDHEN and CDR2 is SYDVKM. CDR3 sequence reads: CASSQTSGRRRNEQFF. CDR3 nucleotide sequence: TGTGCCAGCAGTCAGACTAGCGGGAGAAGAAGGAATGAGCAGTTCTTC.

The V call is TRBV4-2, the J call TRBJ2-7; D tentatively reads TRBD1 or TRBD2 (5 bases each). V lost 1 base and J 0 bases, leaving 10 bases between the germline ends. There are 15 residues in the CDR3. Germline CDR1 and CDR2: LGHNA and YNFKEQ. This chain's CDR3 is CASSQGGSDSYEQYF. The CDR3 region has the DNA TGTGCCAGCAGCCAAGGGGGGTCGGACTCCTACGAGCAGTACTTC.

The chain has TRBV10-1 and TRBJ1-1; 11 bases are shared with TRBD1. Germline V CDR1 and CDR2: WNHNN, SYGVQD (reference sequence). V lost 3 bases and J lost 8; bases outside the gene matches: 2. The length of the CDR3 is 13 residues. For the CDR3, the DNA is TGCGCCAGCAGTGACTGGACAGGGGGCGAAGCTTTCTTT. It yields the protein CASSDWTGGEAFF.

The chain links TRBV6-6 to TRBJ1-5; D gene ambiguous. The ends were cut back, 0 bases at V and 3 bases at J, with 12 bases in the middle. Germline values: CDR1 MNHNY, CDR2 SVGAGI (reference sequence). There are 16 residues in the CDR3. The CDR3 DNA is TGTGCCAGCAGTTACTCGGAACAGACTGACAATCAGCCCCAGCATTTT. Translating gives CASSYSEQTDNQPQHF.

CDR3 in DNA: TGTGCCAGCAGTTTGGGGCAGGGAGCCTACGAGCAGTACTTC. It codes for CASSLGQGAYEQYF. The chain joins TRBV27 to TRBJ2-7; D tentatively fits TRBD1 or TRBD2 (5 bases each). Germline V CDR1 and CDR2: MNHEY, SMNVEV (reference sequence). The ends were cut back, 3 bases at V and 2 bases at J, with 11 bases in the middle. The CDR3 runs 14 residues.

J is TRBJ1-1 and V is TRBV19; D not resolved. V was cut by 3 bases and J by 1 base, with 6 bases left in between. The CDR3 runs to 13 residues. CDR1 is LNHDA and CDR2 is SQIVND in the germline V gene (reference sequence). The CDR3 is CASSMWGNTEAFF. The CDR3 DNA sequence: TGTGCCAGTAGTATGTGGGGGAACACTGAAGCTTTCTTT. Variable domain in full (rest from reference TRBV19 and TRBJ1-1): DGGITQSPKYLFRKEGQNVTLSCEQNLNHDAMYWYRQDPGQGLRLIYYSQIVNDFQKGDIAEGYSVSREKKESFPLTVTSAQKNPTAFYLCASSMWGNTEAFFGQGTRLTVV.

V usage is TRBV7-9 and J usage is TRBJ1-1, with D possibly being TRBD1 (5 bases). The germline V and J ends were trimmed by 5 bases and 11 bases, with 15 bases remaining between them. Germline V CDR1 and CDR2: SEHNR, FQNEAQ (reference sequence). The CDR3 extends over 12 amino acids. Written as DNA, the CDR3 is TGTGCCAGCAGCCCGGACTCTCGGGGGGCTTTCTTT. It yields the protein CASSPDSRGAFF.

The rearrangement links TRBV9 to TRBJ2-7, with 13 bases lining up with TRBD2. The junction had 6 bases not matched to a gene; V was cut back by 4 bases and J by 5 bases. The germline gives CDR1 SGDLS, CDR2 YYNGEE. This CDR3 comprises 15 residues. CDR3 loop: CASSPRTSGSNEQYF. The CDR3 region has the DNA TGTGCCAGCAGCCCCCGGACTAGCGGGAGTAACGAGCAGTACTTC.

The chain joins TRBV5-4 to TRBJ2-7; D unclear. CDR1 and CDR2 (germline): SGHNT, YYREEE (reference sequence). V was pared by 2 bases and J by 6 bases, with 6 bases between. This CDR3 is 11 amino acids long. The CDR3 region has the DNA TGTGCCAGCAGCTTCGCGGCCGAGCAGTACTTC. Protein product: CASSFAAEQYF.

The CDR3 nucleotides read TGTGCCAGCAGCCAAGAGAGTTACGAGCAGTACTTC. As protein: CASSQESYEQYF. This chain connects TRBV5-4 to TRBJ2-7; D is undetermined. CDR1 is SGHNT, CDR2 YYREEE, per germline (reference sequence). Trimming left V 4 bases short and J 4 bases short, with 9 bases between. CDR3 length equals 12 residues.

The chain uses TRBV30 and TRBJ1-3; the D gene is possibly TRBD1 (6 bases). The length of the CDR3 is 15 residues. Germline V gene lookup returns CDR1 GTSNPN and CDR2 SVGIG (reference sequence). V was clipped by 2 bases and J by 0 bases, with 11 bases between them. The CDR3 is CAWSNEGGSGNTIYF. DNA of the CDR3: TGTGCCTGGAGTAATGAGGGGGGCTCTGGAAACACCATATATTTT.

The chain joins TRBV6-1 to TRBJ1-5; D call uncertain. Trimming pared 0 bases from V and 4 bases from J, leaving 13 bases between. The length of the CDR3 is 16 residues. CDR1 is MNHNS, CDR2 SASEGT, per germline. The CDR3 nucleotides read TGTGCCAGCAGTGAAGCGCAGCGGAATTGGAATCAGCCCCAGCATTTT. Translated, it gives CASSEAQRNWNQPQHF.

This clone was counted a single time. The chain joins TRBV28 to TRBJ1-5; D call uncertain. The CDR3 loop spans 14 amino acids. Trimming left V 1 base short and J 7 bases short, with 11 bases between. The germline V gene has CDR1 MDHEN and CDR2 SYDVKM. CDR3 in DNA: TGTGCCAGCAGTTTATATCCGTCGGGGCAGCCCCAGCATTTT. Translation: CASSLYPSGQPQHF.

The V call is TRBV25-1, the J call TRBJ2-7, with D uncertain. CDR3 size: 14 residues. Germline V gene sequence: CDR1 MGHDK, CDR2 SYGVNS. Trimming left V 0 bases short and J 0 bases short, with 6 bases between. In DNA, the CDR3 is TGTGCCAGCAGTGAATACGCAGGCTCCTACGAGCAGTACTTC. Its translation is CASSEYAGSYEQYF.

The genes are TRBV10-2 and TRBJ1-6; a weak D match, TRBD1 (5 bases). V was trimmed by 5 bases and J by 7 bases, leaving 12 bases between them. Germline V gives CDR1 WSHSY, CDR2 SAAADI. CDR3 length equals 14 residues. The DNA for the CDR3 is TGCGCCAGCAGTTTTCCAGGGTGGAATTCACCCCTCCACTTT. This translates into CASSFPGWNSPLHF.

The genes are TRBV29-1 and TRBJ1-3; D is undetermined. Germline values: CDR1 SQVTM, CDR2 ANQGSEA. Trimming removed 4 bases from V and 2 bases from J, with 6 bases in between. The CDR3 consists of 12 residues. The CDR3 region is CSVAGTGNTIYF. In nucleotides, the CDR3 is TGCAGCGTTGCCGGGACTGGAAACACCATATATTTT.

The chain is built from TRBV19 and TRBJ2-1; 12 nucleotides agree with TRBD2. Per germline, CDR1 LNHDA and CDR2 SQIVND (reference sequence). The CDR3 sequence is 14 residues long. After removal of 6 bases from V and 7 bases from J, the junction contained 4 bases not matched to a gene. The CDR3 reads CASSPSGRANEQFF. CDR3 sequence (DNA): TGTGCCAGTAGCCCTAGCGGGAGGGCTAATGAGCAGTTCTTC.

V usage is TRBV28 and J usage is TRBJ1-2; possibly TRBD1 for D (5 bases). Germline V CDR1 and CDR2: MDHEN, SYDVKM. CDR3 length equals 15 residues. The V and J ends lost 10 bases and 3 bases respectively, with 21 bases between them. The CDR3 loop reads CAISTGTVYHYGYTF. In nucleotides, the CDR3 is TGTGCCATTTCGACCGGGACCGTTTATCACTATGGCTACACCTTC.

CDR3 coding DNA: TGTGCCAGCACCACGACAGGGGGCTTGAACACCGGGGAGCTGTTTTTT. Translation gives CASTTTGGLNTGELFF. The chain carries TRBV5-8 and TRBJ2-2; 10 positions agree with TRBD1. The CDR3 consists of 16 residues. V dropped 6 bases and J dropped 1; count of bases not matched to a gene: 6. Germline loops: CDR1 SGHTS, CDR2 YDEGEE.

This clone was picked up one time. This chain connects TRBV6-5 to TRBJ1-3; D ambiguous. Between the trimmed V and J ends, which lost 8 bases and 0 bases, there was a span of 8 bases. Germline lookup yields CDR1 MNHEY and CDR2 SVGAGI. This CDR3 is built from 13 residues. The CDR3 is CASGRSSGNTIYF. The CDR3 DNA sequence: TGTGCCAGCGGCCGGAGCTCTGGAAACACCATATATTTT.

As DNA, the CDR3 is TGTGCCAGCAGCTTTACAGGCGGGGCCAACGTCCTGACTTTC. This encodes CASSFTGGANVLTF. The chain joins TRBV7-9 to TRBJ2-6; TRBD1 might be the D (5 bases). The CDR3 runs 14 residues. CDR1 is SEHNR and CDR2 is FQNEAQ in the germline V gene (reference sequence). The V end was cut by 3 bases, the J end by 4 bases, with 7 bases between. The variable domain in full, completed from reference TRBV7-9 and TRBJ2-6, reads DTGVSQNPRHKITKRGQNVTFRCDPISEHNRLYWYRQTLGQGPEFLTYFQNEAQLEKSRLLSDRFSAERPKGSFSTLEIQRTEQGDSAMYLCASSFTGGANVLTFGAGSRLTVL.

As concerns this clone: Other DNA sequences of this sample code for an identical CDR3. The CDR3 reads CASSQTQGYEQYF. Here the CDR3 DNA reads TGCGCCAGCAGCCAGACTCAGGGGTACGAGCAGTACTTC. The chain links TRBV4-3 to TRBJ2-7; a possible D gene is TRBD1 (6 bases). V dropped 3 bases and J dropped 4 bases, with 10 bases sitting between them. From germline, CDR1 is LGHNA and CDR2 YSLEER. The CDR3 sequence is 13 residues long.

This rearrangement joins TRBV9 to TRBJ2-7; 11 bases map to TRBD1. Germline V CDR1 and CDR2: SGDLS, YYNGEE. With 1 base clipped from V and 6 bases from J, the junction kept 6 bases outside the gene matches. This CDR3 contains 15 residues. CDR3 amino acids: CASSVKGQGEAEQYF. The CDR3 DNA follows: TGTGCCAGCAGCGTAAAGGGACAGGGGGAGGCCGAGCAGTACTTC. The full variable domain, with the rest looked up from reference TRBV9 and TRBJ2-7, is DSGVTQTPKHLITATGQRVTLRCSPRSGDLSVYWYQQSLDQGLQFLIQYYNGEERAKGNILERFSAQQFPDLHSELNLSSLELGDSALYFCASSVKGQGEAEQYFGPGTRLTVT.

The CDR3 DNA sequence: TGTGCCAGCAGCCACAGAAAAACCAAGAGTAGCAATCAGCCCCAGCATTTT. This gives the protein CASSHRKTKSSNQPQHF. This sequence joins TRBV21-1 and TRBJ1-5; the D call TRBD1 from the table was never checked on the DNA. TRBV21-1 is classified as a pseudogene. CDR3 size: 17 residues.

In its sample, this clone was seen a few times. The chain has TRBV19 and TRBJ1-3, with D tentatively TRBD1 (5 bases). CDR1 LNHDA and CDR2 SQIVND come from the germline V gene (reference sequence). This CDR3 contains 16 residues. Trimming stripped 4 bases from V and 0 bases from J, with 13 bases between. The CDR3 spells CASSKGRRSSGNTIYF. For the CDR3, the DNA is TGTGCCAGTAGTAAGGGACGCCGGAGCTCTGGAAACACCATATATTTT.

The rearrangement joins TRBV7-3 to TRBJ2-7; D might be TRBD1 (6 bases). Germline V CDR1 and CDR2: SGHTA, FQGTGA. The V gene lost 2 bases and the J gene lost 0 bases, with 11 bases spanning the gap. This CDR3 spans 15 amino acids. The CDR3 loop is CASSLFGGPSYEQYF. In DNA form, the CDR3 reads TGTGCCAGCAGCTTATTTGGGGGCCCCTCCTACGAGCAGTACTTC.

The chain joins TRBV6-1 to TRBJ2-6; no firm D call. Trimming stripped 1 base from V and 4 bases from J, with 8 bases between. The CDR3 extends over 15 amino acids. CDR1 MNHNS and CDR2 SASEGT come from the germline V gene. CDR3 region: CASSEDGVGANVLTF. The CDR3 nucleotides read TGTGCCAGCAGTGAAGATGGGGTCGGGGCCAACGTCCTGACTTTC.

The chain has TRBV9 and TRBJ1-1; D is possibly TRBD1 (6 bases). The V gene's germline CDR1 is SGDLS and CDR2 YYNGEE. The CDR3 has 14 residues. The germline V and J ends were trimmed by 2 bases and 6 bases, with 14 bases remaining between them. Written as DNA, the CDR3 is TGTGCCAGCAGCGTTACAACCAGGGGCGCTGAAGCTTTCTTT. Translating gives CASSVTTRGAEAFF.